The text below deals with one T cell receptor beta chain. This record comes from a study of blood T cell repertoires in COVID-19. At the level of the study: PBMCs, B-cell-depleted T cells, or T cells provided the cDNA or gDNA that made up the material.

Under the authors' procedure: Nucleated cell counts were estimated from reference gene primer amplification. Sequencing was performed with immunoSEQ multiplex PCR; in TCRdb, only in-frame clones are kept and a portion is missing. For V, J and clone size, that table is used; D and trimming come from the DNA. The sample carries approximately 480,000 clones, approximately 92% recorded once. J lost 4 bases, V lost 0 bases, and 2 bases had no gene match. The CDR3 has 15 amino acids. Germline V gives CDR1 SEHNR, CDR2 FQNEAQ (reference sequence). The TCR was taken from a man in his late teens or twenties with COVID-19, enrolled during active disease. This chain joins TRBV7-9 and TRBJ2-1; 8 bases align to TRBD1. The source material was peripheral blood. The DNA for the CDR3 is TGTGCCAGCAGCTTAGCCCAGGGGGCTTACAATGAGCAGTTCTTC. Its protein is CASSLAQGAYNEQFF.